What follows describes a single T cell receptor beta chain. Its antigen is unknown. Assay used: immunoSEQ multiplex PCR; TCRdb lists only in-frame clones, some missing. The sample holds millions of clones, about 92% seen once. The length of the CDR3 is 16 residues. The germline V gene encodes CDR1 MNHEY and CDR2 SMNVEV (reference sequence). After removal of 2 bases from V and 4 bases from J, the junction contained 11 bases not matched to a gene. These data belong to a study of shared clonotypes between healthy human individuals. General observations from the study: As a rule, naive subsets had a larger estimated richness than memory subsets.

CD8 cells regarded as naive lacked CD45RO, were positively chosen for CCR7, and omitted terminally differentiated effector memory CD45RA+ cells. Recent acute infections and vaccinations were absent in the healthy HIV-negative adult donors. This receptor was identified in a man younger than 35 in good health. Some clones in this sample may be carry-over from other donors' samples. The rearrangement uses TRBV27 and TRBJ2-7; TRBD1 aligns across 7 bases. Sequenced material: naive CD8+ T cells from PBMCs. This CDR3 reads CASSLRGPPSGYEQYF. CDR3 DNA: TGTGCCAGCAGTTTAAGGGGGCCTCCCTCGGGTTACGAGCAGTACTTC.